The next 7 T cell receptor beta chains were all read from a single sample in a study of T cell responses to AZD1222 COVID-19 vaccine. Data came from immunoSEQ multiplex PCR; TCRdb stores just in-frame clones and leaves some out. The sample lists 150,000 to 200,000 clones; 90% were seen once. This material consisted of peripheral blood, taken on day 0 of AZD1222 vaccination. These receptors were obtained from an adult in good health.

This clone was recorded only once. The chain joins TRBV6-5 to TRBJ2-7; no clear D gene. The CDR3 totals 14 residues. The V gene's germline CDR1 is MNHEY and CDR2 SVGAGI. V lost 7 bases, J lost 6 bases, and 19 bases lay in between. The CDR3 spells CASTTRASSGEQYF. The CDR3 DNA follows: TGTGCCAGCACCACAAGGGCCTCCTCGGGCGAGCAGTACTTC.

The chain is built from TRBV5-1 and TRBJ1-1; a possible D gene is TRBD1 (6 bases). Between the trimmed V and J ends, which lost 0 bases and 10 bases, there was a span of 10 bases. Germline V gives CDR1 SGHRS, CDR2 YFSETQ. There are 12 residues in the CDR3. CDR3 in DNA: TGCGCCAGCAGCTTGGCGGAGGGGGGAGCTTTCTTT. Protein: CASSLAEGGAFF.

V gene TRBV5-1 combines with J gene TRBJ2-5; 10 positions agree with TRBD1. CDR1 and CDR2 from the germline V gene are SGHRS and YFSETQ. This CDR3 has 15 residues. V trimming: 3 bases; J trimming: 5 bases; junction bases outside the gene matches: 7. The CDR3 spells CASSSGRTGGETQYF. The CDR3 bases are TGCGCCAGCAGCTCTGGGCGGACAGGGGGGGAGACCCAGTACTTC.

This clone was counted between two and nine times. The CDR3 nucleotides read TGTGCCAGCAGTGTAGGTCCGTTCGGGACAGGGGGAGACGAGCAGTACTTC. It codes for CASSVGPFGTGGDEQYF. V usage is TRBV2 and J usage is TRBJ2-7; 11 nucleotides align to TRBD1. V was pared by 4 bases and J by 5 bases, with 13 bases of the junction left unmatched. The CDR3 is 17 amino acids. The germline gives CDR1 SNHLY, CDR2 FYNNEI.

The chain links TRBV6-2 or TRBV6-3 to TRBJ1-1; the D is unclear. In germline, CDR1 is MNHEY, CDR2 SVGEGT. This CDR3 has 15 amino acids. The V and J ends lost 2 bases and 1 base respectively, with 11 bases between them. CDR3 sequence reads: CASSYAVLPNTEAFF. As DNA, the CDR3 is TGTGCCAGCAGTTACGCCGTACTGCCGAACACTGAAGCTTTCTTT.

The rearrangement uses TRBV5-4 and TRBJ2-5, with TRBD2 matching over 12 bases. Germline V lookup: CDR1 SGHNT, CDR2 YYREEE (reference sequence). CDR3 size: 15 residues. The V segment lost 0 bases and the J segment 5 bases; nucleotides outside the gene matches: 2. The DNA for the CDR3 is TGTGCCAGCAGCTTGGGGACTAGCGGGGTCGAGACCCAGTACTTC. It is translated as CASSLGTSGVETQYF.

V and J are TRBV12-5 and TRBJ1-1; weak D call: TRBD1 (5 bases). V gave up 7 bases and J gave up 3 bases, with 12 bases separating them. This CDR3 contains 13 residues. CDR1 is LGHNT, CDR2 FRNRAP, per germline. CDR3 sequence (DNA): TGTGCTAGTGTCCTACGGGGGGACACTGAAGCTTTCTTT. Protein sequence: CASVLRGDTEAFF.